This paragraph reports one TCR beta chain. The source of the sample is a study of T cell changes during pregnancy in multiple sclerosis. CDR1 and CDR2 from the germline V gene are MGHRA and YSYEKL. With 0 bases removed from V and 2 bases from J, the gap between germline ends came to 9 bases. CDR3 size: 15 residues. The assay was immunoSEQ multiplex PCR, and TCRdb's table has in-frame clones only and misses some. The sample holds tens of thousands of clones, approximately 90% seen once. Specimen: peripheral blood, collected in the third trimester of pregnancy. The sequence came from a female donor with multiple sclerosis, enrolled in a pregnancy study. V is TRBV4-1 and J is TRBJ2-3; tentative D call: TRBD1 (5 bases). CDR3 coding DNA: TGCGCCAGCAGCCAAGATAGGGGCCCCACAGATACGCAGTATTTT. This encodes CASSQDRGPTDTQYF.